These 26 T cell receptor beta chains share one sample of origin, sequenced in a study of metastatic and nonmetastatic thyroid tumors. Via MiXCR, TCRdb re-called the PCR reads. The data contain around 21,000 clones, under 30% of them singletons. The entire patient cohort was treatment-naive prior to thyroid surgery. The sequencing input was blood. Every receptor here comes from a male donor with papillary thyroid cancer or a benign thyroid nodule (not recorded which). Some clones in this sample may be carry-over from other donors' samples.

This clone showed up many times. The rearrangement links TRBV7-2 to TRBJ1-2, with 7 bases that match TRBD1. From germline, CDR1 is SGHTA and CDR2 FQGNSA. V lost 3 bases, J lost 7 bases, and 5 bases stayed unmatched. This CDR3 has 13 amino acids. CDR3 nucleotide sequence: TGTGCCAGCAGCTTTGACAGGGCGGGTGGCTACACCTTC. Its translation: CASSFDRAGGYTF.

Many counts were recorded for this clone. The chain links TRBV14 to TRBJ1-2; 7 bases fit TRBD1. The germline V gene encodes CDR1 SGHDN and CDR2 FVKESK. The J segment lost 7 bases and the V segment lost 2 bases, leaving 7 bases of the junction unmatched. CDR3 size: 14 residues. CDR3 DNA sequence: TGTGCCAGCAGCCAACAACGAGACAGGGCTGGCTACACCTTC. Translating gives CASSQQRDRAGYTF.

This clone showed up many times. The J gene is TRBJ2-1, the V gene TRBV12-3 or TRBV12-4, with 14 bases fitting TRBD2. J was trimmed by 8 bases and V by 5 bases; bases with no gene match: 8. The CDR3 extends over 16 amino acids. The CDR3 protein is CASSRGGLAGGHEQFF. CDR3 DNA: TGTGCCAGCAGTCGGGGCGGACTAGCGGGAGGTCATGAGCAGTTCTTC.

This clone was detected many times. This chain joins TRBV27 and TRBJ2-2, with 7 positions matching TRBD1. Germline V gene lookup returns CDR1 MNHEY and CDR2 SMNVEV (reference sequence). The CDR3 loop spans 14 amino acids. V shed 6 bases and J 2 bases; nucleotides not matched to a gene: 3. The CDR3 protein is CASRGTVNTGELFF. CDR3 bases: TGTGCCAGCAGAGGGACAGTTAACACCGGGGAGCTGTTTTTT.

V is TRBV19 and J is TRBJ1-5; a possible D gene is TRBD1 (6 bases). The CDR3 consists of 12 residues. CDR1 is LNHDA, CDR2 SQIVND, per germline (reference sequence). Trimming took off 9 bases at V and 4 bases at J, with 10 bases between the two ends. The CDR3 sequence is CASCRGNQPQHF. The CDR3 DNA sequence: TGTGCCAGCTGCAGGGGTAATCAGCCCCAGCATTTT.

The rearrangement links TRBV11-2 to TRBJ2-1, with D perhaps matching TRBD1 (6 bases). V was pared by 5 bases and J by 13 bases, with 24 bases between. The CDR3 extends over 15 amino acids. Per germline, CDR1 SGHAT and CDR2 FQNNGV. CDR3 nucleotides: TGTGCCAGCAGCAAGGGGACATCTTCCTACAATGGTCAGTTCTTC. Residues: CASSKGTSSYNGQFF.

The J gene is TRBJ2-2, the V gene TRBV7-3, with unresolved D. V lost 5 bases to trimming and J lost 7 bases, with 11 bases between them. CDR1 SGHTA and CDR2 FQGTGA come from the germline V gene. This CDR3 region has 13 residues. The CDR3 loop is CASSPYTGGELFF. The CDR3 DNA follows: TGTGCCAGCAGCCCCTATACCGGCGGGGAGCTGTTTTTT.

Of note for this clone: A much larger clone differs by one base, so this may be a read error. The chain carries TRBV20-1 and TRBJ1-1; D is uncertain. CDR3 length: 14 amino acids. The germline V gene has CDR1 DFQATT and CDR2 SNEGSKA (reference sequence). DNA of the CDR3: TGCAGTGCTAGATCGGAAACCTCAAACACTGAAGCTTCCTTT. Encoded protein: CSARSETSNTEASF.

This clone was counted at least ten times. V usage is TRBV27 and J usage is TRBJ1-5; D not resolved. V was pared by 3 bases and J by 0 bases, with 9 bases between. CDR1 MNHEY and CDR2 SMNVEV come from the germline V gene (reference sequence). The CDR3 extends over 15 amino acids. CDR3 nucleotides: TGTGCCAGCAGTTTTAGGGCGTATAGCAATCAGCCCCAGCATTTT. Translation gives CASSFRAYSNQPQHF.

This clone is medium-sized. The chain recombines TRBV15 with TRBJ2-2; perhaps D is TRBD1 or TRBD2 (5 bases each). Germline V lookup: CDR1 LNHNV, CDR2 YYDKDF (reference sequence). The CDR3 is made up of 15 amino acids. Trimming cost V 5 bases and J 5 bases, with 15 bases left between them. The CDR3 coding sequence is TGTGCCACCAGCTCCGGAGTGGGGGAGACCGGGGAGCTGTTTTTT. This codes for CATSSGVGETGELFF.

This clone was recorded many times. The rearrangement uses TRBV5-5 and TRBJ2-1, with 12 positions matching TRBD2. Germline assignment: CDR1 SGHKS and CDR2 YYEKEE (reference sequence). The CDR3 runs 15 residues. V lost 6 bases, J lost 0 bases, and 1 base stayed unmatched. The CDR3 here is CASTTSGSSYNEQFF. The CDR3 DNA is TGTGCCAGCACGACTAGCGGGAGCTCCTACAATGAGCAGTTCTTC.

The genes are TRBV6-1 and TRBJ2-5; 7 bases match TRBD1. This CDR3 is 16 amino acids long. The V and J ends lost 6 bases and 5 bases, in that order; junction bases with no gene match: 15. Germline CDR1 MNHNS, CDR2 SASEGT. This chain's CDR3 is CASRPLTGAGWETQYF. CDR3 in DNA: TGTGCCAGCAGGCCTCTCACAGGGGCCGGATGGGAGACCCAGTACTTC.

This clone was detected many times. The V gene is TRBV6-1, the J gene TRBJ1-5, with TRBD1 matching 8 bases. CDR3 length equals 15 residues. V trimming: 6 bases; J trimming: 0 bases; junction bases outside the gene matches: 4. Germline V CDR1 and CDR2: MNHNS, SASEGT. This chain's CDR3 is CASSRQGNSNQPQHF. CDR3 nucleotides: TGTGCCAGCAGCCGACAGGGGAATAGCAATCAGCCCCAGCATTTT.

As concerns this clone: A junction end diverges from the germline sequence, so it may reflect a read error. The rearrangement joins TRBV18 to TRBJ2-7; D is perhaps TRBD2 (5 bases). The CDR3 is 15 amino acids. Per germline, CDR1 KGHSH and CDR2 LQKENI. The CDR3 bases are TGTGCCAGCCCACCAGAGCGGTGGAAATCCTACGAGCAGTACTTC. Translating it yields CASPPERWKSYEQYF.

Of note for this clone: This could be a read error, since a much larger clone is one nucleotide away. The chain combines TRBV2 with TRBJ2-7; D gene ambiguous. The CDR3 loop spans 11 amino acids. The V gene lost 8 bases and the J gene lost 3 bases, with 8 bases spanning the gap. Germline CDR1 and CDR2: SNHLY and FYNNEI. In nucleotides, the CDR3 is TGTGCCAGCGGAAACCTCTACGAGCAGTACTTC. Amino acid sequence: CASGNLYEQYF.

Points on this clone: One junction end does not reproduce the germline sequence, and a read error may be involved. This rearrangement joins TRBV28 to TRBJ1-6; D gene uncertain. CDR1 is MDHEN, CDR2 SYDVKM, per germline. The CDR3 is 12 residues long. The CDR3 here is CSSSPLESPLHF. CDR3 DNA: TGTTCCAGCAGCCCTCTGGAGTCACCCCTCCACTTT.

In this sample, this clone turned up a few times. The sample carries other DNA sequences with the same CDR3. Here the CDR3 reads CASSQERIIAGLYDEQFF. The CDR3 coding sequence is TGTGCCAGCAGCCAAGAGCGTATAATAGCGGGACTGTACGATGAGCAGTTCTTC. This rearrangement joins TRBV3-1 to TRBJ2-1; TRBD2 aligns across 8 bases. This CDR3 has 18 amino acids. J gave up 8 bases and V 0 bases, and 15 bases lay outside the gene matches. Germline lookup yields CDR1 LGHDT and CDR2 YNNKEL (reference sequence).

This clone was observed at least ten times. This chain connects TRBV15 to TRBJ2-7; D tentatively fits TRBD1 or TRBD2 (5 bases each). This CDR3 has 17 residues. Trimming stripped 2 bases from V and 1 base from J, with 18 bases between. The germline gives CDR1 LNHNV, CDR2 YYDKDF (reference sequence). CDR3 DNA: TGTGCCACCAGCAGACGTTCTCCGGGACCACGGTCCTACGAGCAGTACTTC. It encodes CATSRRSPGPRSYEQYF.

This clone was detected a few times. The chain has TRBV6-1 and TRBJ1-2; no clear D gene. V was cut by 2 bases and J by 2 bases, with 6 bases left in between. This CDR3 spans 13 amino acids. Germline V CDR1 and CDR2: MNHNS, SASEGT. CDR3 protein: CASSESGNYGYTF. In nucleotides, the CDR3 is TGTGCCAGCAGTGAATCTGGCAACTATGGCTACACCTTC.

This clone was observed at least ten times. This chain uses TRBV7-8 with TRBJ2-1, with D tentatively TRBD2 (5 bases). Germline V CDR1 and CDR2: SGHVS, FQNEAQ. The length of the CDR3 is 13 residues. V was pared by 1 base and J by 10 bases, with 11 bases between. The CDR3 here is CASSLGGVREQFF. DNA of the CDR3: TGTGCCAGCAGCTTAGGGGGAGTCAGAGAGCAGTTCTTC.

At least ten counts were recorded for this clone. The DNA of the CDR3 is TGTGCCAGCAGGGCCGGGACTTCAGAGCAGCCCCAGCATTTT. It specifies CASRAGTSEQPQHF. The gene calls are TRBV6-1 and TRBJ1-5; maybe TRBD1 (5 bases). The CDR3 spans 14 residues. V shed 6 bases and J shed 7 bases, with 16 bases lying between them. CDR1 and CDR2 (germline): MNHNS, SASEGT.

This clone was detected ten times or more. This chain connects TRBV20-1 to TRBJ1-1; 8 nucleotides line up with TRBD1. The CDR3 sequence is 13 residues long. Germline V gene sequence: CDR1 DFQATT, CDR2 SNEGSKA (reference sequence). The J segment lost 4 bases and the V segment lost 1 base, leaving 2 bases of the junction unmatched. The CDR3 loop is CSARGQGITEAFF. CDR3 sequence (DNA): TGCAGTGCTAGAGGACAGGGGATCACTGAAGCTTTCTTT.

This clone occurred many times. The chain has TRBV5-1 and TRBJ2-2; D perhaps matches TRBD2 (5 bases). This CDR3 has 11 amino acids. Germline CDR1 and CDR2: SGHRS and YFSETQ. With 5 bases removed from V and 6 bases from J, the gap between germline ends came to 5 bases. CDR3 coding DNA: TGCGCCAGCAGGGAGGCCGGGGAGCTGTTTTTT. Translated, it gives CASREAGELFF.

This clone was found many times. The chain combines TRBV5-1 with TRBJ1-4; TRBD1 is a possible D gene (5 bases). This CDR3 contains 15 residues. The germline V gene has CDR1 SGHRS and CDR2 YFSETQ. Trimming took off 0 bases at V and 7 bases at J, with 13 bases between the two ends. The CDR3 is CASSLAGGMFEKLFF. CDR3 nucleotides: TGCGCCAGCAGCTTGGCCGGGGGGATGTTTGAAAAACTGTTTTTT. Looking up the rest from reference TRBV5-1 and TRBJ1-4 gives the full variable domain: KAGVTQTPRYLIKTRGQQVTLSCSPISGHRSVSWYQQTPGQGLQFLFEYFSETQRNKGNFPGRFSGRQFSNSRSEMNVSTLELGDSALYLCASSLAGGMFEKLFFGSGTQLSVL.

Of note for this clone: A much larger clone is a single base away; this may be a read error. This specimen includes other DNA sequences encoding the same CDR3. This chain uses TRBV30 with TRBJ2-5; 7 bases agree with TRBD2. The CDR3 has 13 amino acids. Trimming took 2 bases from V and 5 from J; bases not matched to a gene: 5. The germline V gene has CDR1 GTSNPN and CDR2 SVGIG (reference sequence). Here the CDR3 reads CAWSWGGGETQYF. The CDR3 coding sequence is TGTGCCTGGAGTTGGGGGGGAGGGGAGACCCAGTACTTC.

This clone was detected ten times or more. The chain joins TRBV5-5 to TRBJ2-2; 9 nucleotides match TRBD1. Germline V gene data show CDR1 as SGHKS and CDR2 as YYEKEE (reference sequence). The junction had 4 bases not matched to a gene; V was cut back by 10 bases and J by 0 bases. The CDR3 is made up of 14 amino acids. CDR3 DNA sequence: TGTGCCGGAAACAGGGGGCCGAACACCGGGGAGCTGTTTTTT. The encoded protein is CAGNRGPNTGELFF.